This T cell receptor beta chain derives from a study of graft-versus-host responses after intestinal transplantation. The CDR3 loop spans 13 amino acids. Per germline, CDR1 SQVTM and CDR2 ANQGSEA. The ends lost 7 bases at V and 5 bases at J; junction bases unmatched: 8. Responders labeled with CFSE (about 200,000) were plated with about 200,000 irradiated, violet-dye-labeled stimulators. CD4 and CD8 responders that proliferated in the reaction were FACS-sorted. This clone is classed as medium-sized. Measured with immunoSEQ multiplex PCR; TCRdb has only the in-frame clones, and not every one. The repertoire includes several thousand clones, around 29% of them detected once, and around 2% sits in the top ten.

The rearrangement links TRBV29-1 to TRBJ2-7; 10 bases fit TRBD1. Sequencing was performed on alloreactive CD8+ T cells from a mixed lymphocyte reaction culture, taken before intestinal transplant. Specified subset: CFSE-low proliferating T cells sorted from roughly six-day pre-transplant mixed lymphocyte reaction (GvH or HvG direction). This sequence was found in a human patient who received an intestinal transplant. CDR3 protein: CSADGTGEHEQYF. The CDR3 coding sequence is TGCAGCGCTGACGGGACAGGGGAACACGAGCAGTACTTC.